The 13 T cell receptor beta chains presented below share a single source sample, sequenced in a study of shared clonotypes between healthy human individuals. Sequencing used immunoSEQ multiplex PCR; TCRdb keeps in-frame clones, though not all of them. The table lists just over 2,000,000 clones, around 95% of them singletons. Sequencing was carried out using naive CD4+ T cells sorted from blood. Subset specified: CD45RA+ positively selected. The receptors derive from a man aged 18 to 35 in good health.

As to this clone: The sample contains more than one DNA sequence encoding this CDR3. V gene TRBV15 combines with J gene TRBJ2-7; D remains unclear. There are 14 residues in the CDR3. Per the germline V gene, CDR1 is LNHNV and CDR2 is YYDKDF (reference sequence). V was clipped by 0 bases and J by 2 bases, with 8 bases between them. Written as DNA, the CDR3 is TGTGCCACCAGCAGAGAAGGGCTAGCCTACGAGCAGTACTTC. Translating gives CATSREGLAYEQYF. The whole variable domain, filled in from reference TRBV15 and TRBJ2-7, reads DAMVIQNPRYQVTQFGKPVTLSCSQTLNHNVMYWYQQKSSQAPKLLFHYYDKDFNNEADTPDNFQSRRPNTSFCFLDIRSPGLGDTAMYLCATSREGLAYEQYFGPGTRLTVT.

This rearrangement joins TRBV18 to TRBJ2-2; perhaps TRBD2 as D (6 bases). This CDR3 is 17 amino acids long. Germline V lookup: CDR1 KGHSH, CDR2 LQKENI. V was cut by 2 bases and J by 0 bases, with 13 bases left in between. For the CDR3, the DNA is TGTGCCAGCTCACCAAGTCTTCTAGCGTCGAACACCGGGGAGCTGTTTTTT. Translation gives CASSPSLLASNTGELFF.

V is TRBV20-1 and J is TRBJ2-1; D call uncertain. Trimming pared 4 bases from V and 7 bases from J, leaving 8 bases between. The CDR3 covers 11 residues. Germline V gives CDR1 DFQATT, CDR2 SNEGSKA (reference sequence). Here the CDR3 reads CSAKYSNEQFF. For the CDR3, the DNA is TGCAGTGCTAAGTATTCGAATGAGCAGTTCTTC.

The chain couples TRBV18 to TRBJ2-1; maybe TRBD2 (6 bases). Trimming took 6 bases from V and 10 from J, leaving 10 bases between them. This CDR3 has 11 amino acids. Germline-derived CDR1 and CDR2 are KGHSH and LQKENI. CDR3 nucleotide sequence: TGTGCCAGCTCGAATGGAGGGGAGCAGTTCTTC. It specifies CASSNGGEQFF.

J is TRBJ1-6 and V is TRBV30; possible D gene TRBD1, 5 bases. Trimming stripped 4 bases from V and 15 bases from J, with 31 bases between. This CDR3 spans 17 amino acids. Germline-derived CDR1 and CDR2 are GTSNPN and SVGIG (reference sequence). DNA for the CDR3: TGTGCCTGGATTGAACCCCGGCGCGGGGACGCAGGAGAGAGCCTCCACTTT. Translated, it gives CAWIEPRRGDAGESLHF.

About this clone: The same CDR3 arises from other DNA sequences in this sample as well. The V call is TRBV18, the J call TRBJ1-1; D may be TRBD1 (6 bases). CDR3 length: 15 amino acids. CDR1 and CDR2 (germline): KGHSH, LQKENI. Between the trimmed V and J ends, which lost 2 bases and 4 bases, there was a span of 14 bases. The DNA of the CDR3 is TGTGCCAGCTCACCAACGGGGGGCGGCGGCACTGAAGCTTTCTTT. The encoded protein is CASSPTGGGGTEAFF.

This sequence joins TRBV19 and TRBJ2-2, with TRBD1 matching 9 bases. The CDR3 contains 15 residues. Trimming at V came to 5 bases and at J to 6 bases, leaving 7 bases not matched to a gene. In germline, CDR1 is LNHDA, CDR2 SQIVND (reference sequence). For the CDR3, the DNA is TGTGCCAGTAGTGGCTGGACAGGGGTTTCCGGGGAGCTGTTTTTT. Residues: CASSGWTGVSGELFF.

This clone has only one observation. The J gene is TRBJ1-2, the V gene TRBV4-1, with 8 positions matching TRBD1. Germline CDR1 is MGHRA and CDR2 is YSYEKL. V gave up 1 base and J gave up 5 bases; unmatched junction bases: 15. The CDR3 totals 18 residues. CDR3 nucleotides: TGCGCCAGCAGCCAAGCCAACCACAGGGGGTCCCAGAGGTATGGCTACACCTTC. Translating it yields CASSQANHRGSQRYGYTF.

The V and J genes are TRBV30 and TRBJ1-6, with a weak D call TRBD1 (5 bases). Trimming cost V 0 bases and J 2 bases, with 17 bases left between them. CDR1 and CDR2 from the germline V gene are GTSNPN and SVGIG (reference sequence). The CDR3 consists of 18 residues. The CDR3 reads CAWSVAPKAGPYNSPLHF. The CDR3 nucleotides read TGTGCCTGGAGTGTAGCCCCTAAGGCAGGGCCCTATAATTCACCCCTCCACTTT.

DNA for the CDR3: TGTGCCAGCAGTGCGAGAGTAAGGAATGAAAAACTGTTTTTT. Translated: CASSARVRNEKLFF. The rearrangement uses TRBV6-1 and TRBJ1-4; no clear D. The CDR3 runs 14 residues. Between the trimmed V and J ends, which lost 4 bases and 5 bases, there was a span of 11 bases. Germline V gives CDR1 MNHNS, CDR2 SASEGT.

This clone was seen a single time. The CDR3 here is CASSPSGGARETQYF. Here the CDR3 DNA reads TGTGCCAGCAGCCCTAGCGGGGGGGCAAGGGAGACCCAGTACTTC. The V gene is TRBV11-2, the J gene TRBJ2-5, with 12 nucleotides matching TRBD2. CDR1 and CDR2 from the germline V gene are SGHAT and FQNNGV. This CDR3 region has 15 residues. Unmatched junction bases numbered 6, after V lost 5 bases and J lost 5 bases.

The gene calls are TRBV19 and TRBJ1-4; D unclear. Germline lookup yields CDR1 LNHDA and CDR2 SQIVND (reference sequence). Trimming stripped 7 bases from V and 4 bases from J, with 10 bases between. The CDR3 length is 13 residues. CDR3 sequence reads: CASTVWGNEKLFF. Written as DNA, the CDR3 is TGTGCCAGTACCGTGTGGGGTAATGAAAAACTGTTTTTT.

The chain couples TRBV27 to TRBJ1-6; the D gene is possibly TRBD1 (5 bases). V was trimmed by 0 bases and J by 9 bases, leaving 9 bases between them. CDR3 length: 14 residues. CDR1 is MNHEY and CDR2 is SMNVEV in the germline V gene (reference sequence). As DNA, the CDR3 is TGTGCCAGCAGTTTATCCAGGGAACGTTCACCCCTCCACTTT. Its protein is CASSLSRERSPLHF.